These T cell receptor beta chains were read from a single sample in a study of T cells in narcolepsy. These receptors' antigens are unknown. Using immunoSEQ multiplex PCR, the repertoire was profiled, and TCRdb retains in-frame clones only, with some absent. The sample shows around 780 clones, roughly a fifth of them seen only once. Sequencing used cultured CD4+ T cells from cerebrospinal fluid. These receptors originate from a human donor with narcolepsy. The CDR3 runs from the conserved cysteine through the conserved F or W.

J,V,CDR3
TRBJ1-4,TRBV15,CATSRETGEGREKLFF
TRBJ2-7,TRBV2,CASRGVLAGGYEQYF
TRBJ2-3,TRBV18,CASSPSGTDTQYF
TRBJ1-5,TRBV6-5,CASRGLLSNQPQHF
TRBJ2-5,TRBV5-4,CASSPPPCQETQYF
TRBJ2-1,TRBV15,CATSREGSIAYNEQFF
TRBJ2-2,TRBV6-6,CASKGGREGTGELFF
TRBJ1-6,TRBV19,CASSPPVGRGSPLHF
TRBJ2-7,TRBV5-5,CASSSTTGQGYEQYF
TRBJ1-1,TRBV29-1,CSVEDLLGAGRGVEAFF
TRBJ2-1,TRBV18,CASSPLSGEDNEQFF
TRBJ2-7,TRBV6-5,CASIGQVDDEQYF
TRBJ2-4,TRBV4-1,CASSLQGAGNIQYF
TRBJ1-1,TRBV11-2,CASSSDRNTEAFF
TRBJ1-1,TRBV7-9,CASSPTGQLNTEAFF
TRBJ2-7,TRBV6-1,CASFRTGLLEQYF
TRBJ2-1,TRBV9,CASSVGLADYNEQFF
TRBJ1-6,TRBV6-5,CASSYRSSYNSPLHF
TRBJ2-3,TRBV5-1,CASSAALAGYTDTQYF
TRBJ2-7,TRBV27,CASSLDRGFNEQYF
TRBJ2-3,TRBV10-1,CASPLGVRDTDTQYF
TRBJ2-5,TRBV11-3,CASSSTSGRGETQYF
TRBJ2-5,TRBV30,CAWSGPGLGETQYF
TRBJ1-1,TRBV21-1,CASSKAQGAKNTEAFF
TRBJ2-2,TRBV6-5,CASSELAATGELFF
TRBJ1-1,TRBV6-1,CATEAGLISNTEAFF
TRBJ1-5,TRBV6-6,CASRGLLSNQPQHF
TRBJ2-2,TRBV28,CASSFSSETGELFF
TRBJ1-1,TRBV27,CASSLRGSTEAFF
TRBJ2-4,TRBV29-1,CSVGVVAGRENIQYF
TRBJ2-7,TRBV5-1,CASSFSGNYEQYF
TRBJ1-5,TRBV10-3,CATDLDRTNQPQHF
TRBJ2-7,TRBV19,CASSWGDRTYEQYF
TRBJ2-3,TRBV10-3,CAISEGQDTDTQYF
TRBJ2-1,TRBV11-2,CASSPRALAARNEQFF
TRBJ1-5,TRBV16,CASSQSFTGGTNQPQHF
TRBJ2-7,TRBV7-3,CASSLDGEHEQYF
TRBJ1-1,TRBV6-5,CASSNPTGSNTEAFF
TRBJ2-7,TRBV6-6,CASSYSGSTGSEQYF
TRBJ2-7,TRBV6-5,CASSSSRDRAYEQYF
TRBJ2-1,TRBV6-1,CASSEISVAGGLNEQFF
TRBJ2-7,TRBV12-5,CASGYIQPGTRTYEQYF
TRBJ1-2,TRBV6-5,CATLGIGTGTYGYTF
TRBJ2-5,TRBV28,CASSYSVIPRTQYF
TRBJ2-4,TRBV5-4,CASSLVTTKNIQYF
TRBJ2-1,TRBV27,CASSPRGGGGYNEQFF
TRBJ2-2,TRBV5-4,CASSSPGQGGGELFF
TRBJ1-2,TRBV10-3,CAISDGTDGYTF
TRBJ2-3,TRBV9,CASSLRVGPSGRSTDTQYF
TRBJ2-7,TRBV11-2,CASSLALSSYEQYF